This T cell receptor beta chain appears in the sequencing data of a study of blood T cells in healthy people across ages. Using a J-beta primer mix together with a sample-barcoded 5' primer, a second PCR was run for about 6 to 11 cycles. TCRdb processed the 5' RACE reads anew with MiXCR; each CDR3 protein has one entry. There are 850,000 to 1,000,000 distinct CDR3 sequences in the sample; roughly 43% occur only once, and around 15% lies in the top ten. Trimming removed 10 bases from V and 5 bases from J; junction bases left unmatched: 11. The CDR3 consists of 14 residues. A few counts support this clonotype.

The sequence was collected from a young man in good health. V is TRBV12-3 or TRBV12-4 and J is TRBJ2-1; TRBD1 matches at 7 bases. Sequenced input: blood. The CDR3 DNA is TGTGCCAACACCCCAACAGGGGCTAACAATGAGCAGTTCTTC. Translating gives CANTPTGANNEQFF.